This T cell receptor (beta chain) was profiled in a study of cytomegalovirus exposure and HLA in healthy donors. Overall study context: Of all 400 or so donors who were genotyped, around 79% belonged to the Caucasian-associated ancestry cluster. Study-level findings and limits: The likely origin of a cluster of highly shared sequence variants was a sequencing artifact. Later analysis showed TCR association rates varying by HLA locus, highest for DRB1 and lowest for HLA-C.

A word on this clone: Antigen unknown.

PCR employed 60 Vbeta and 13 Jbeta primers. Data came from immunoSEQ multiplex PCR; TCRdb stores just in-frame clones and leaves some out. The profile shows 100,000 to 150,000 clones, about four fifths of them singletons. Germline lookup yields CDR1 LNHDA and CDR2 SQIVND (reference sequence). V dropped 4 bases and J dropped 9 bases, with 13 bases sitting between them. The CDR3 extends over 13 amino acids. J is TRBJ1-5 and V is TRBV19, with D tentatively TRBD1 (6 bases). Material for sequencing was PBMCs. The clonotype was recovered from a woman aged 60-75 years in good health and CMV-seropositive. The CDR3 DNA is TGTGCCAGTAGTAGGGCACAGGGAGTGCCCCAGCATTTT. It codes for CASSRAQGVPQHF.